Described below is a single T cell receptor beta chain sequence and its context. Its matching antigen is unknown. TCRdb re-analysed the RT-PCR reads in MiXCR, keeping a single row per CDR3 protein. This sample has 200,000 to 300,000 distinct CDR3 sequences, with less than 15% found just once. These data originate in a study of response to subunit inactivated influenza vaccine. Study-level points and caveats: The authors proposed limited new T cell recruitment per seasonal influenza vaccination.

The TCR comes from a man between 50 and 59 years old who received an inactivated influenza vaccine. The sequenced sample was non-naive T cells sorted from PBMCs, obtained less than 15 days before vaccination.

CDR3 sequence reads: CASSKEALSYEQYF. In nucleotides, the CDR3 is TGTGCCAGCAGTAAAGAGGCCCTCTCCTACGAGCAGTACTTC. The chain combines TRBV11-1 with TRBJ2-7; D is ambiguous. The CDR3 length is 14 residues. The V end lost 6 bases, the J end lost 0 bases, and 12 bases lay between the germline ends. Germline V lookup: CDR1 SGHAT, CDR2 FQDESV (reference sequence). Looking up the rest from reference TRBV11-1 and TRBJ2-7 gives the full variable domain: EAEVAQSPRYKITEKSQAVAFWCDPISGHATLYWYRQILGQGPELLVQFQDESVVDDSQLPKDRFSAERLKGVDSTLKIQPAELGDSAMYLCASSKEALSYEQYFGPGTRLTVT.